Below are 31 T cell receptor beta chains sequenced from a single sample in a study of PD-L1 blockade in urothelial cancer. The protocol was immunoSEQ multiplex PCR, while the TCRdb copy is restricted to in-frame clones and leaves out a portion. The sample has approximately 71,000 clones; roughly 91% are singletons. The specimen comprised PBMCs, sampled around atezolizumab (anti-PD-L1) treatment. The source of these receptors is a man aged 55 to 70 with urothelial cancer.

This clone was counted a few times. The chain recombines TRBV4-3 with TRBJ2-4, with D uncertain. Trimming removed 0 bases at V and 6 bases at J, with 15 bases between. The CDR3 has 16 residues. Per germline, CDR1 LGHNA and CDR2 YSLEER. The CDR3 here is CASSQDGPEVPNIQYF. DNA for the CDR3: TGCGCCAGCAGCCAAGACGGCCCCGAGGTTCCAAACATTCAGTACTTC.

This clone has just a few counts. The J gene is TRBJ1-2, the V gene TRBV18, with D uncertain. This CDR3 spans 12 amino acids. Germline CDR1 KGHSH, CDR2 LQKENI. V shed 8 bases and J shed 0 bases, with 7 bases lying between them. CDR3 region: CASEVANYGYTF. The CDR3 DNA reads as TGTGCCAGCGAGGTCGCTAACTATGGCTACACCTTC.

This sequence joins TRBV11-3 and TRBJ2-3; 11 nucleotides match TRBD2. The CDR3 spans 17 residues. V shed 5 bases and J 11 bases; nucleotides not matched to a gene: 18. CDR1 is SGHNT and CDR2 is YENEEA in the germline V gene. CDR3: CASSERTSGSPASKQYF. The CDR3 nucleotides are TGTGCCAGCAGCGAACGGACTAGCGGGTCCCCAGCCTCGAAGCAGTATTTT.

The gene calls are TRBV15 and TRBJ1-2; D is unresolved. The CDR3 contains 16 residues. V lost 4 bases, J lost 1 base, and 16 bases lay in between. Germline-derived CDR1 and CDR2 are LNHNV and YYDKDF (reference sequence). CDR3 sequence: CATSIREGGNNYGYTF. The CDR3 DNA reads as TGTGCCACCAGCATACGTGAGGGAGGTAATAACTATGGCTACACCTTC.

The gene calls are TRBV5-4 and TRBJ1-1; TRBD1 aligns across 8 bases. V dropped 4 bases and J dropped 1; count of bases not matched to a gene: 6. Germline V CDR1 and CDR2: SGHNT, YYREEE (reference sequence). The CDR3 spans 15 residues. CDR3 DNA: TGTGCCAGCAGCACGACCGGGACAGGGAACACTGAAGCTTTCTTT. Encoded protein: CASSTTGTGNTEAFF.

This clone was recorded only once. The chain uses TRBV7-8 and TRBJ2-7; no clear D gene. The CDR3 spans 12 residues. Trimming shortened V by 1 base and J by 3 bases, and 4 bases separated the two germline ends. In germline, CDR1 is SGHVS, CDR2 FQNEAQ. As DNA, the CDR3 is TGTGCCAGCAGCTTAGTCGTCTACGAGCAGTACTTC. Protein: CASSLVVYEQYF. Full variable domain (missing parts from reference TRBV7-8 and TRBJ2-7): GAGVSQSPRYKVAKRGQDVALRCDPISGHVSLFWYQQALGQGPEFLTYFQNEAQLDKSGLPSDRFFAERPEGSVSTLKIQRTQQEDSAVYLCASSLVVYEQYFGPGTRLTVT.

The chain uses TRBV6-5 and TRBJ1-2; possibly TRBD1 for D (6 bases). The V end was cut by 5 bases, the J end by 5 bases, with 9 bases between. The germline gives CDR1 MNHEY, CDR2 SVGAGI. CDR3 size: 12 residues. The CDR3 nucleotides are TGTGCCAGCAGTCAAGGACAGTATGGCTACACCTTC. It translates to CASSQGQYGYTF.

This chain joins TRBV6-4 and TRBJ2-2; 10 nucleotides align to TRBD1. The ends lost 4 bases at V and 4 bases at J; junction bases unmatched: 3. The germline V gene encodes CDR1 MRHNA and CDR2 SNTAGT. CDR3 size: 15 residues. The chain's CDR3 is CASSGGTGATGELFF. The CDR3 nucleotides are TGTGCCAGCAGTGGTGGGACAGGGGCCACCGGGGAGCTGTTTTTT.

CDR3 bases: TGTGCCACCCGGGAGCACCGGGACAGCCGCGGTGAGACCCAGTACTTC. Protein: CATREHRDSRGETQYF. This chain joins TRBV6-6 and TRBJ2-5, with a weak D call TRBD1 (7 bases). CDR1 and CDR2 from the germline V gene are MNHNY and SVGAGI (reference sequence). The V and J ends lost 10 bases and 5 bases respectively, with 26 bases between them. This CDR3 is built from 16 residues.

V gene TRBV5-1 combines with J gene TRBJ2-2; 9 bases map to TRBD1. Germline CDR1 and CDR2: SGHRS and YFSETQ. This CDR3 comprises 15 residues. V was pared by 4 bases and J by 6 bases, with 7 bases of the junction left unmatched. CDR3 sequence (DNA): TGCGCCAGCAGCATACCGGGACAGGGCCCCGGGGAGCTGTTTTTT. Amino acids: CASSIPGQGPGELFF.

V is TRBV7-9 and J is TRBJ2-7; 12 bases fit TRBD2. With V trimmed by 5 bases and J by 1 base, 6 bases remained unmatched. The CDR3 spans 16 residues. CDR1 SEHNR and CDR2 FQNEAQ come from the germline V gene (reference sequence). In nucleotides, the CDR3 is TGTGCCAGCAGCCCCCGGACTAGCGGGACTTCCTACGAGCAGTACTTC. Translating gives CASSPRTSGTSYEQYF. The whole variable domain, filled in from reference TRBV7-9 and TRBJ2-7, reads DTGVSQNPRHKITKRGQNVTFRCDPISEHNRLYWYRQTLGQGPEFLTYFQNEAQLEKSRLLSDRFSAERPKGSFSTLEIQRTEQGDSAMYLCASSPRTSGTSYEQYFGPGTRLTVT.

To note about this clone: In the same sample, other DNA sequences code for this CDR3. The chain uses TRBV19 and TRBJ1-1, with 7 bases aligning to TRBD1. V dropped 8 bases and J dropped 0; count of bases not matched to a gene: 3. Germline V gives CDR1 LNHDA, CDR2 SQIVND (reference sequence). The CDR3 is made up of 13 amino acids. CDR3: CASETGLNTEAFF. The CDR3 DNA follows: TGTGCCAGTGAGACAGGGTTGAACACTGAAGCTTTCTTT. Filled out from reference TRBV19 and TRBJ1-1, the complete variable domain reads DGGITQSPKYLFRKEGQNVTLSCEQNLNHDAMYWYRQDPGQGLRLIYYSQIVNDFQKGDIAEGYSVSREKKESFPLTVTSAQKNPTAFYLCASETGLNTEAFFGQGTRLTVV.

The CDR3 reads CASGDRANQPQHF. The CDR3 DNA sequence: TGTGCCAGTGGAGACAGGGCGAATCAGCCCCAGCATTTT. V gene TRBV6-1 combines with J gene TRBJ1-5; TRBD1 matches at 7 bases. CDR3 length: 13 residues. Germline V CDR1 and CDR2: MNHNS, SASEGT. The V and J ends lost 9 bases and 4 bases, in that order; junction bases with no gene match: 6.

The J gene is TRBJ2-7, the V gene TRBV6-1, with D perhaps matching TRBD1 (7 bases). There are 15 residues in the CDR3. Trimming removed 1 base from V and 4 bases from J, with 14 bases in between. Germline lookup yields CDR1 MNHNS and CDR2 SASEGT. CDR3 amino acids: CASSEGGGGFYEQYF. CDR3 bases: TGTGCCAGCAGTGAAGGAGGAGGGGGCTTTTACGAGCAGTACTTC.

The chain recombines TRBV5-6 with TRBJ1-2, with D perhaps matching TRBD1 (5 bases). V gave up 0 bases and J gave up 7 bases, with 10 bases separating them. Germline V gene data show CDR1 as SGHDT and CDR2 as YYEEEE. The CDR3 length is 13 residues. CDR3 sequence reads: CASSLAGGAGYTF. The CDR3 nucleotides are TGTGCCAGCAGCTTGGCTGGAGGGGCTGGCTACACCTTC.

This chain uses TRBV28 with TRBJ1-1; D is uncertain. V lost 1 base, J lost 11 bases, and 14 bases lay in between. Germline lookup yields CDR1 MDHEN and CDR2 SYDVKM. The CDR3 covers 13 residues. CDR3 residues: CASSLSQRVRAFF. CDR3 coding DNA: TGTGCCAGCAGTTTATCCCAGAGGGTGAGGGCTTTCTTT.

The V and J genes are TRBV13 and TRBJ2-1, with D hard to call. The CDR3 has 19 amino acids. Per the germline V gene, CDR1 is PRHDT and CDR2 is FYEKMQ (reference sequence). The ends were cut back, 2 bases at V and 0 bases at J, with 20 bases in the middle. The CDR3 loop is CASSLFSFGGLSSYNEQFF. DNA for the CDR3: TGTGCCAGCAGCTTATTTAGCTTTGGTGGGTTGAGCTCCTACAATGAGCAGTTCTTC.

The chain uses TRBV15 and TRBJ1-2, with D possibly matching TRBD1 (5 bases). V lost 0 bases and J 7 bases, leaving 18 bases between the germline ends. The V gene's germline CDR1 is LNHNV and CDR2 YYDKDF (reference sequence). This CDR3 contains 16 residues. CDR3 protein: CATSRDPRTVRGGYTF. The CDR3 DNA reads as TGTGCCACCAGCAGAGATCCTCGAACAGTTAGGGGTGGCTACACCTTC.

This sequence joins TRBV13 and TRBJ2-3; D remains unclear. V lost 2 bases and J 7 bases, leaving 13 bases between the germline ends. This CDR3 region has 14 residues. Germline values: CDR1 PRHDT, CDR2 FYEKMQ (reference sequence). In DNA, the CDR3 is TGTGCCAGCAGCTTAATGGTAGAAATCAATACGCAGTATTTT. Its translation is CASSLMVEINTQYF. The full variable domain, its missing parts supplied by reference TRBV13 and TRBJ2-3, is AAGVIQSPRHLIKEKRETATLKCYPIPRHDTVYWYQQGPGQDPQFLISFYEKMQSDKGSIPDRFSAQQFSDYHSELNMSSLELGDSALYFCASSLMVEINTQYFGPGTRLTVL.

The rearrangement links TRBV5-1 to TRBJ2-6, with 9 bases aligning to TRBD1. V dropped 3 bases and J dropped 4; count of bases not matched to a gene: 11. Germline V lookup: CDR1 SGHRS, CDR2 YFSETQ. This CDR3 is built from 18 residues. This CDR3 reads CASSSWGQGDGGANVLTF. The CDR3 DNA follows: TGCGCCAGCAGCTCCTGGGGACAGGGTGATGGAGGGGCCAACGTCCTGACTTTC.

This clone was seen just once. The V gene is TRBV5-1, the J gene TRBJ2-1; 8 positions match TRBD2. V lost 5 bases and J lost 8; bases outside the gene matches: 9. The CDR3 spans 14 residues. CDR1 is SGHRS and CDR2 is YFSETQ in the germline V gene. This CDR3 is CASSRTGGPDEQFF. The CDR3 DNA reads as TGCGCCAGCAGTCGAACGGGAGGGCCTGATGAGCAGTTCTTC.

The chain uses TRBV30 and TRBJ1-6, with TRBD1 matching over 10 bases. CDR3 length: 16 amino acids. The V gene end was trimmed by 0 bases and the J gene end by 6 bases; junction bases not matched to a gene: 5. CDR1 is GTSNPN and CDR2 is SVGIG in the germline V gene (reference sequence). The CDR3 bases are TGTGCCTGGAGTGTAATCGGGACAGGGGTTAATTCACCCCTCCACTTT. Residues: CAWSVIGTGVNSPLHF.

The chain carries TRBV28 and TRBJ1-2; D is possibly TRBD1 (5 bases). This CDR3 is 13 amino acids long. The V gene lost 4 bases and the J gene lost 3 bases, with 9 bases spanning the gap. Per germline, CDR1 MDHEN and CDR2 SYDVKM. DNA of the CDR3: TGTGCCAGCAGTTGGGGCAGGGACTATGGCTACACCTTC. Amino acid sequence: CASSWGRDYGYTF.

This clone has a single count. The chain joins TRBV5-1 to TRBJ1-2; 10 nucleotides agree with TRBD1. The CDR3 loop spans 14 amino acids. Trimming at V came to 4 bases and at J to 2 bases, leaving 2 bases not matched to a gene. Germline values: CDR1 SGHRS, CDR2 YFSETQ. The CDR3 reads CASSQTGGNYGYTF. The DNA for the CDR3 is TGCGCCAGCAGCCAGACAGGGGGCAACTATGGCTACACCTTC.

This chain links TRBV29-1 with TRBJ2-7; TRBD1 is a possible D gene (5 bases). Germline V lookup: CDR1 SQVTM, CDR2 ANQGSEA. The V end lost 3 bases, the J end lost 12 bases, and 21 bases lay between the germline ends. The CDR3 extends over 13 amino acids. CDR3 sequence (DNA): TGCAGCGTTGAGGGGCCGGAAATCTCTAAGCGGTACTTC. It translates to CSVEGPEISKRYF.

The rearrangement links TRBV6-5 to TRBJ1-5; D gene unclear. The CDR3 covers 15 residues. Germline V gives CDR1 MNHEY, CDR2 SVGAGI. V was pared by 5 bases and J by 0 bases, with 11 bases between. The CDR3 coding sequence is TGTGCCAGCAGTCCCACGCCGGGTAGCAATCAGCCCCAGCATTTT. This codes for CASSPTPGSNQPQHF.

This clone was seen a single time. This chain's CDR3 is CASSVDGYYSNQPQHF. For the CDR3, the DNA is TGTGCCAGCAGTGTTGACGGATACTATAGCAATCAGCCCCAGCATTTT. The chain is built from TRBV2 and TRBJ1-5; D ambiguous. V was trimmed by 4 bases and J by 0 bases, leaving 13 bases between them. Germline lookup yields CDR1 SNHLY and CDR2 FYNNEI. The CDR3 runs to 16 residues.

The rearrangement links TRBV30 to TRBJ1-5, with D maybe TRBD1 (5 bases). The germline CDR1 and CDR2 sequences are GTSNPN and SVGIG (reference sequence). Trimming stripped 2 bases from V and 6 bases from J, with 14 bases between. This CDR3 has 14 residues. As DNA, the CDR3 is TGTGCCTGGAGTCTAGGGGATAGTTCTCAGCCCCAGCATTTT. Protein product: CAWSLGDSSQPQHF.

J is TRBJ2-2 and V is TRBV5-5; no firm D call. Looked up from germline, CDR1 is SGHKS and CDR2 is YYEKEE (reference sequence). V lost 4 bases and J 2 bases, leaving 6 bases between the germline ends. The CDR3 contains 13 residues. CDR3 bases: TGTGCCAGCAGCCTAAGAAACACCGGGGAGCTGTTTTTT. Residues: CASSLRNTGELFF.

This clone came up once. V usage is TRBV6-1 and J usage is TRBJ2-1, with D possibly matching TRBD2 (6 bases). The CDR3 totals 15 residues. The V gene's germline CDR1 is MNHNS and CDR2 SASEGT. Trimming removed 0 bases from V and 7 bases from J, with 13 bases in between. The CDR3, as DNA: TGTGCCAGCAGTGAAGCGGGAGGAGCGTGGAATGAGCAGTTCTTC. Its translation is CASSEAGGAWNEQFF.

On this clone itself: This specimen includes other DNA sequences encoding the same CDR3. The chain uses TRBV5-1 and TRBJ2-5, with 7 bases identical to TRBD1. Germline V gene sequence: CDR1 SGHRS, CDR2 YFSETQ. V lost 4 bases, J lost 1 base, and 1 base stayed unmatched. The CDR3 contains 13 residues. DNA of the CDR3: TGCGCCAGCAGCCGACAGGGCCAAGAGACCCAGTACTTC. It is translated as CASSRQGQETQYF. Variable domain in full (rest from reference TRBV5-1 and TRBJ2-5): KAGVTQTPRYLIKTRGQQVTLSCSPISGHRSVSWYQQTPGQGLQFLFEYFSETQRNKGNFPGRFSGRQFSNSRSEMNVSTLELGDSALYLCASSRQGQETQYFGPGTRLLVL.